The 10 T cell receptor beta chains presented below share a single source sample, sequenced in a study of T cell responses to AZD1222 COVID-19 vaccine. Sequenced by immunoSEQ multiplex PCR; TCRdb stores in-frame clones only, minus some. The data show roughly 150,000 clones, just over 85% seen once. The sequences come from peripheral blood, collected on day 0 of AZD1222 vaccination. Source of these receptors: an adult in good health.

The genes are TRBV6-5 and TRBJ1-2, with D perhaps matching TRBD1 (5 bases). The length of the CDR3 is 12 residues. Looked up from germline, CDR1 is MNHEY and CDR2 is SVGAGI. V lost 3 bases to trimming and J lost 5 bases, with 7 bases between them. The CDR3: CASSYPGYGYTF. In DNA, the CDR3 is TGTGCCAGCAGTTATCCAGGGTATGGCTACACCTTC.

The CDR3 loop is CASSQTTGNTIYF. CDR3 in DNA: TGTGCCAGCAGCCAGACAACGGGAAACACCATATATTTT. The rearrangement uses TRBV7-8 and TRBJ1-3; D gene uncertain. V was clipped by 5 bases and J by 4 bases, with 9 bases between them. The germline V gene encodes CDR1 SGHVS and CDR2 FQNEAQ. This CDR3 is 13 amino acids long.

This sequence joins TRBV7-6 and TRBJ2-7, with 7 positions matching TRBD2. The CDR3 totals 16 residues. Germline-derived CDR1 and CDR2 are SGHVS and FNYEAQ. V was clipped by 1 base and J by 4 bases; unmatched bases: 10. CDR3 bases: TGTGCCAGCAGCTTAGAGGTGCGGGAGCTGAAATACGAGCAGTACTTC. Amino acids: CASSLEVRELKYEQYF.

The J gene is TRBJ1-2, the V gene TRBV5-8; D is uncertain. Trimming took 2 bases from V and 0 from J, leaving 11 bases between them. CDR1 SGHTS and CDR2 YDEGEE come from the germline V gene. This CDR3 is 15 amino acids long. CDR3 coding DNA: TGTGCCAGCAGCTTACGACGGTTAGCTAACTATGGCTACACCTTC. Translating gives CASSLRRLANYGYTF.

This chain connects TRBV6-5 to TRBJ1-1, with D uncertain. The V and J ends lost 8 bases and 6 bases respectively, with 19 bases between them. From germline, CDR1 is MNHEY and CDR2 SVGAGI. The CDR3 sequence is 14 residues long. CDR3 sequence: CASFPDSTRPEAFF. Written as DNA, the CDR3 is TGTGCCAGCTTCCCGGACTCCACGCGGCCTGAAGCTTTCTTT.

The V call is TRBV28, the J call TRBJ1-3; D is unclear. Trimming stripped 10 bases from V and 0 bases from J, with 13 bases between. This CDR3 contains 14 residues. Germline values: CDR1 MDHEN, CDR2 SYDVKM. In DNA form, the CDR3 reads TGTGCCACACACGCATACTCCTCTGGAAACACCATATATTTT. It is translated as CATHAYSSGNTIYF. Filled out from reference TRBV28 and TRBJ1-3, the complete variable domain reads DVKVTQSSRYLVKRTGEKVFLECVQDMDHENMFWYRQDPGLGLRLIYFSYDVKMKEKGDIPEGYSVSREKKERFSLILESASTNQTSMYLCATHAYSSGNTIYFGEGSWLTVV.

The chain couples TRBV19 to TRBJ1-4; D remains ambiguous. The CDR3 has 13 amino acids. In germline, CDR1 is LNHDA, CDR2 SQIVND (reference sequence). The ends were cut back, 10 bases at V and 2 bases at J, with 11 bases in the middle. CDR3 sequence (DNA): TGTGCCACAAGGAGGAGGACTAATGAAAAACTGTTTTTT. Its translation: CATRRRTNEKLFF.

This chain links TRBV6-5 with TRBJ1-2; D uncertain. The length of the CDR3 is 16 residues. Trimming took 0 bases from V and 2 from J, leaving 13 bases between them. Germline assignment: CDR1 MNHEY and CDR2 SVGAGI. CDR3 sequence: CASSYSGGVENYGYTF. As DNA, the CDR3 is TGTGCCAGCAGTTACTCGGGTGGGGTAGAGAACTATGGCTACACCTTC.

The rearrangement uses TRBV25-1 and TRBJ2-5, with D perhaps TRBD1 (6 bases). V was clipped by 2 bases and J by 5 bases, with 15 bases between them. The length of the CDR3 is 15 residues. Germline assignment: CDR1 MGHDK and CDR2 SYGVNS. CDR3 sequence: CASSEPTGGVETQYF. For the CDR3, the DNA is TGTGCCAGCAGTGAACCGACAGGAGGAGTGGAGACCCAGTACTTC.

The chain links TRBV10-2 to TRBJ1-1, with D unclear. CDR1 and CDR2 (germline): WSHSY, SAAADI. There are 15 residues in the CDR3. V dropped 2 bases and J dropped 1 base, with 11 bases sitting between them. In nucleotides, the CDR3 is TGCGCCAGCAGTGAGACGTACGAATGGAACACTGAAGCTTTCTTT. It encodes CASSETYEWNTEAFF.